In its sample, the clone carrying this TCR beta chain was seen once. Assay used: immunoSEQ multiplex PCR; TCRdb lists only in-frame clones, some missing. The table shows approximately 280,000 clones, with just under 90% occurring only once. This entry is derived from a study of blood T cell repertoires in COVID-19. Study summary: Samples representing acute and convalescent COVID-19 were sourced from the United States, Italy and Spain. T cells, B-cell-depleted T cells, or PBMCs supplied cDNA or gDNA.

Participants were aged 18 to 89 years, lived in 20 to 25 US areas, and enrolled virtually. Recovered status in Cohort 3 required two negative PCRs, clearance, or symptom resolution. Trimming took off 0 bases at V and 2 bases at J, with 6 bases between the two ends. The CDR3 covers 14 residues. CDR1 and CDR2 from the germline V gene are SGDLS and YYNGEE. V and J are TRBV9 and TRBJ1-5, with TRBD1 as a possible D gene (5 bases). The specimen sequenced was PBMCs or T cells enriched from blood (not recorded which). This clonotype was sampled from a woman aged 60-75 years who had recovered from COVID-19. The CDR3 region has the DNA TGTGCCAGCAGCGTAGAAGGGGGCAATCAGCCCCAGCATTTT. It specifies CASSVEGGNQPQHF.